Shown below are 8 T cell receptor beta chains from a single sample sequenced in a study of cytomegalovirus exposure and HLA in healthy donors. PCR used 60 Vbeta primers and 13 Jbeta primers. Produced via immunoSEQ multiplex PCR; TCRdb's table is partial and in-frame only. Altogether about 140,000 clones are present, around 80% being singletons, with the ten largest covering about 3.4%. The sequenced sample consisted of PBMCs. The receptors here all came from a man aged 18 to 35 in good health and CMV-seropositive.

V gene TRBV6-1 combines with J gene TRBJ2-2, with TRBD1 matching over 7 bases. The CDR3 sequence is 15 residues long. The V gene end was trimmed by 5 bases and the J gene end by 3 bases; junction bases not matched to a gene: 6. Germline loops: CDR1 MNHNS, CDR2 SASEGT. The CDR3 reads CASSKTGRDTGELFF. DNA for the CDR3: TGTGCCAGCAGTAAGACAGGGCGGGACACCGGGGAGCTGTTTTTT.

The chain recombines TRBV7-9 with TRBJ1-3; no clear D. Germline CDR1 SEHNR, CDR2 FQNEAQ (reference sequence). Trimming removed 3 bases at V and 0 bases at J, with 12 bases between. This CDR3 is 16 amino acids long. CDR3 amino acids: CASSFSAAVSGNTIYF. The DNA for the CDR3 is TGTGCCAGCAGCTTTTCGGCGGCTGTCTCTGGAAACACCATATATTTT.

This clone was seen only a few times. CDR3 amino acids: CASRSFVNTEAFF. The CDR3 DNA sequence: TGTGCCAGCAGGAGTTTTGTGAACACTGAAGCTTTCTTT. The chain uses TRBV6-1 and TRBJ1-1; D unresolved. V lost 6 bases and J 0 bases, leaving 8 bases between the germline ends. This CDR3 region has 13 residues. Germline V CDR1 and CDR2: MNHNS, SASEGT.

In its sample, this clone ranks as medium-sized (0.01 to 0.1%). The chain is built from TRBV11-2 and TRBJ2-5, with D possibly TRBD2 on 5 matching bases. Between the trimmed V and J ends, which lost 4 bases and 4 bases, there was a span of 13 bases. This CDR3 is 14 amino acids long. Per the germline V gene, CDR1 is SGHAT and CDR2 is FQNNGV. CDR3 region: CASSSRAYVETQYF. CDR3 DNA sequence: TGTGCCAGCAGCTCGCGGGCCTACGTAGAGACCCAGTACTTC.

The gene calls are TRBV6-1 and TRBJ1-1; a possible D gene is TRBD1 (5 bases). V was cut by 1 base and J by 3 bases, with 9 bases left in between. The germline gives CDR1 MNHNS, CDR2 SASEGT. The CDR3 consists of 14 residues. The CDR3 DNA reads TGTGCCAGCAGTGAAGACGGCAGGGACACTGAAGCTTTCTTT. Protein: CASSEDGRDTEAFF.

The chain joins TRBV2 to TRBJ2-7, with 9 bases lining up with TRBD2. The CDR3 consists of 16 residues. The ends lost 7 bases at V and 1 base at J; junction bases unmatched: 11. From germline, CDR1 is SNHLY and CDR2 FYNNEI. As DNA, the CDR3 is TGTGCCAGCACCCAGGCTCTAGCGGGAAGATCCTACGAGCAGTACTTC. This codes for CASTQALAGRSYEQYF. Full variable domain (remainder filled in from reference TRBV2 and TRBJ2-7): EPEVTQTPSHQVTQMGQEVILRCVPISNHLYFYWYRQILGQKVEFLVSFYNNEISEKSEIFDDQFSVERPDGSNFTLKIRSTKLEDSAMYFCASTQALAGRSYEQYFGPGTRLTVT.

The chain carries TRBV6-5 and TRBJ1-6; D might be TRBD1 (5 bases). Between the trimmed V and J ends, which lost 2 bases and 7 bases, there was a span of 12 bases. Germline lookup yields CDR1 MNHEY and CDR2 SVGAGI. The CDR3 length is 15 residues. The CDR3 protein is CASSYSGGENSPLHF. Here the CDR3 DNA reads TGTGCCAGCAGTTACAGCGGGGGTGAGAATTCACCCCTCCACTTT.

This chain joins TRBV5-1 and TRBJ2-5; D may be TRBD1 (6 bases). The J call is in doubt because the DNA end fits TRBJ2-7 better. Germline CDR1 and CDR2: SGHRS and YFSETQ. The CDR3 runs 16 residues. CDR3 coding DNA: TGCGCCAGCAGCTTGGGAGGTGCAGGGGCGACCTACGAGCAGTACTTC. It specifies CASSLGGAGATYEQYF.